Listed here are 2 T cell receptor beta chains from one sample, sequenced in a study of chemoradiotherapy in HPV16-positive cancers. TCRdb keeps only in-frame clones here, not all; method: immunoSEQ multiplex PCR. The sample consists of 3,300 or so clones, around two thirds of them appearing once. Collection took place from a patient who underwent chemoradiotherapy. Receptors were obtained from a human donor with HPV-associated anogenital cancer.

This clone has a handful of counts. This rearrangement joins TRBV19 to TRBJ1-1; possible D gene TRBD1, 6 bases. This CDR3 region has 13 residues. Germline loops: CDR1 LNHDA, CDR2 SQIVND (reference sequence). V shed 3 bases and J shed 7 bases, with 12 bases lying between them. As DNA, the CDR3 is TGTGCCAGTAGTATCCGGACAGCCCGTGAAGCTTTCTTT. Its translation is CASSIRTAREAFF.

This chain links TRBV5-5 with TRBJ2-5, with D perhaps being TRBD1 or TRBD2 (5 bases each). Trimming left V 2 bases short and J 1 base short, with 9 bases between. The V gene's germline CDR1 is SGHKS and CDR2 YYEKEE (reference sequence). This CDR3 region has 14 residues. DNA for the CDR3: TGTGCCAGCAGCTTATCCGGGACCCAAGAGACCCAGTACTTC. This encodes CASSLSGTQETQYF.